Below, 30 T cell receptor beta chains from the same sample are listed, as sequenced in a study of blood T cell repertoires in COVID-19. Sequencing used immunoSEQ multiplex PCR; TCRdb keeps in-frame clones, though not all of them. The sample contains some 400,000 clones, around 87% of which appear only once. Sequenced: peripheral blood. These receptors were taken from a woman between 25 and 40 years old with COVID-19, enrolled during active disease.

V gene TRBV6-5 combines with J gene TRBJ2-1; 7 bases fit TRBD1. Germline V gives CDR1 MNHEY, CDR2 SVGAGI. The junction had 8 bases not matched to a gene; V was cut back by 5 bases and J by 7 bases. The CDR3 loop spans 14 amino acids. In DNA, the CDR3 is TGTGCCAGCAGTAATCCGGGACAGATTAATGAGCAGTTCTTC. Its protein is CASSNPGQINEQFF.

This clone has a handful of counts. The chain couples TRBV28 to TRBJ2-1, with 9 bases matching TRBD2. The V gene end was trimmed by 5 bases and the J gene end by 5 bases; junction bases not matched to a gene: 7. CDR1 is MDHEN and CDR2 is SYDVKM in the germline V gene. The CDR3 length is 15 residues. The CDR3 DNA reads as TGTGCCAGCAGTCCCCGGGGACTAGCAAACAATGAGCAGTTCTTC. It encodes CASSPRGLANNEQFF.

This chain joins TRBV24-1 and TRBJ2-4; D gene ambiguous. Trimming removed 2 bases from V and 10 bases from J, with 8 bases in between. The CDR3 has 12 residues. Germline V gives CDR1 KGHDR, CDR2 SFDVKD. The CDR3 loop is CATSDSPGIQYF. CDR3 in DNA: TGTGCCACCAGTGATTCCCCCGGGATTCAGTACTTC.

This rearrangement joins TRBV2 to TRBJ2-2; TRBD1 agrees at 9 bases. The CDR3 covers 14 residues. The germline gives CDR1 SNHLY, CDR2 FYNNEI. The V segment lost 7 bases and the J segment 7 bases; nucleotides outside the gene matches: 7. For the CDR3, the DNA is TGTGCCAGCACTAGGACAGGGGCGGGCGGGGAGCTGTTTTTT. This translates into CASTRTGAGGELFF.

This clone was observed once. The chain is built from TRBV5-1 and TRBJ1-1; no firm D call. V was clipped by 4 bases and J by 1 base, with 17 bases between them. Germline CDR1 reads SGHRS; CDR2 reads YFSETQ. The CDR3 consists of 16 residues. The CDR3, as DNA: TGCGCCAGCAGCCCGGAGGTCCCCGGAGGGAACACTGAAGCTTTCTTT. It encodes CASSPEVPGGNTEAFF.

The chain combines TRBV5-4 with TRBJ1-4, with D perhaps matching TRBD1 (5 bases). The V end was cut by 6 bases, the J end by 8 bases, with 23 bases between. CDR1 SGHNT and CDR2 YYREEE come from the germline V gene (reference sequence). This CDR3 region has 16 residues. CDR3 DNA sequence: TGTGCCAGCACCATCTACACGTCCGGGGGACTAGAAAAACTGTTTTTT. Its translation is CASTIYTSGGLEKLFF.

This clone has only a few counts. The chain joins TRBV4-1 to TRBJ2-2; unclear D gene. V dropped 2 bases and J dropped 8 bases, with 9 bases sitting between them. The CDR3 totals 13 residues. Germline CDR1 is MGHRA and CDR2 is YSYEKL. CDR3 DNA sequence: TGCGCCAGCAGCCAAATACGGTTAGGGGAGCTGTTTTTT. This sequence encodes CASSQIRLGELFF.

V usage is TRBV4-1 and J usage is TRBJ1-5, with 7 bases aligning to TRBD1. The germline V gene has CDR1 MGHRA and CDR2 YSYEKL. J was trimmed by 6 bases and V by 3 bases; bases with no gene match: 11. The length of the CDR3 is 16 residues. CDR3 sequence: CASSHSTGRITQPQHF. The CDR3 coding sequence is TGCGCCAGCAGCCATTCGACAGGGAGGATTACTCAGCCCCAGCATTTT.

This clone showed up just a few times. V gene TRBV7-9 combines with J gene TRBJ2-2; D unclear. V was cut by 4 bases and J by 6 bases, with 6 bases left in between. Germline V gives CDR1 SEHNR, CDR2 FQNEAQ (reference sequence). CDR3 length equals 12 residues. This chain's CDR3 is CASSSQPGELFF. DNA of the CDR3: TGTGCCAGCAGCTCACAGCCCGGGGAGCTGTTTTTT.

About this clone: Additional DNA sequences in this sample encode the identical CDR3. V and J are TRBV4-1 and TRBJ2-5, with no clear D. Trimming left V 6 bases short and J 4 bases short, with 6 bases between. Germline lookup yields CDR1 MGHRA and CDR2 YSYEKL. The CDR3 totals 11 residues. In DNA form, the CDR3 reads TGCGCCAGCAGTCAACGAGAGACCCAGTACTTC. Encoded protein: CASSQRETQYF.

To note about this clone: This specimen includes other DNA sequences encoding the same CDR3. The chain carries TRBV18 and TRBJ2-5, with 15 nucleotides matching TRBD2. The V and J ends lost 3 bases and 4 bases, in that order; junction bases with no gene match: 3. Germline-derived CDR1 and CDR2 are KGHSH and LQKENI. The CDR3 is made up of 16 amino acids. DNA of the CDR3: TGTGCCAGCTCACCGAGGGGACTAGCGGGAGGAGAGACCCAGTACTTC. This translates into CASSPRGLAGGETQYF. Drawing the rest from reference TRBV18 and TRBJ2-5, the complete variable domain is NAGVMQNPRHLVRRRGQEARLRCSPMKGHSHVYWYRQLPEEGLKFMVYLQKENIIDESGMPKERFSAEFPKEGPSILRIQQVVRGDSAAYFCASSPRGLAGGETQYFGPGTRLLVL.

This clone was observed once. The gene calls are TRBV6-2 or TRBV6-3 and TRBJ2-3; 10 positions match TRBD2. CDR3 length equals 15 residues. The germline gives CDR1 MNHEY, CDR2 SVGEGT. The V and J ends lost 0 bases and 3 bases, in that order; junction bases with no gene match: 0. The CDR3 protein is CASSYSTSGTDTQYF. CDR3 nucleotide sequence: TGTGCCAGCAGTTACTCGACTAGCGGGACAGATACGCAGTATTTT.

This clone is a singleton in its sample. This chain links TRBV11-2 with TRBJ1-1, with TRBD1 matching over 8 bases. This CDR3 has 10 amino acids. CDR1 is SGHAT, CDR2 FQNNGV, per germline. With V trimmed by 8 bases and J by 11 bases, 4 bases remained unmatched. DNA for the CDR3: TGTGCCAGCTCAGGGGGCGCGGCTTTCTTT. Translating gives CASSGGAAFF.

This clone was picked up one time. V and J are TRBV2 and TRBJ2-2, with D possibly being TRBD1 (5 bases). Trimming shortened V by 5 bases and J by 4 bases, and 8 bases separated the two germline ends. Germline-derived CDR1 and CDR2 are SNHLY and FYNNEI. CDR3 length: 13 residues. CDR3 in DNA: TGTGCCAGCAGTTACAGGAGCACCGGGGAGCTGTTTTTT. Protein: CASSYRSTGELFF.

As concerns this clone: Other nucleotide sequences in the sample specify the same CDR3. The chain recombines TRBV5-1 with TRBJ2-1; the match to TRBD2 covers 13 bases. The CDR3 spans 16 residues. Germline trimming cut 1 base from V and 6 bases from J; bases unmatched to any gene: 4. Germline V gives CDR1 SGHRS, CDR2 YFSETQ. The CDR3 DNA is TGCGCCAGCAGCTTGCCCGGACTAGCGGGGGTCAATGAGCAGTTCTTC. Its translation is CASSLPGLAGVNEQFF.

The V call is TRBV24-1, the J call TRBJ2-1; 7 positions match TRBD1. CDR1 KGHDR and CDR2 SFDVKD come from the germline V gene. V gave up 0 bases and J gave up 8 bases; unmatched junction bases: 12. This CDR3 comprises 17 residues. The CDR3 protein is CATSDLSRDRVHDEQFF. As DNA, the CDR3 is TGTGCCACCAGTGATTTGTCCCGAGACAGGGTACACGATGAGCAGTTCTTC.

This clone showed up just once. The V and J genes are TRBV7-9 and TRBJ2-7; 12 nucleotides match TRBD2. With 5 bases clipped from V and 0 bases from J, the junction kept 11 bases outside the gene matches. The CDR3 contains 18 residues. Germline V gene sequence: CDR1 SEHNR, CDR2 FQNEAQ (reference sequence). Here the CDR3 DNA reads TGTGCCAGCAGCCCAGTGACCCAGACTAGCGGGAGCTCCTACGAGCAGTACTTC. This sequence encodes CASSPVTQTSGSSYEQYF. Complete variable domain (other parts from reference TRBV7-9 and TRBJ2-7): DTGVSQNPRHKITKRGQNVTFRCDPISEHNRLYWYRQTLGQGPEFLTYFQNEAQLEKSRLLSDRFSAERPKGSFSTLEIQRTEQGDSAMYLCASSPVTQTSGSSYEQYFGPGTRLTVT.

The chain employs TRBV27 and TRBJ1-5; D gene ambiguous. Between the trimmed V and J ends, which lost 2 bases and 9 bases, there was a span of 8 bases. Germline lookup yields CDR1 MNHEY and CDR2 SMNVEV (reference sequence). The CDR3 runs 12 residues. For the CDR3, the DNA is TGTGCCAGCAGTTTAAATGGAGGGCCCCAGCATTTT. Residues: CASSLNGGPQHF.

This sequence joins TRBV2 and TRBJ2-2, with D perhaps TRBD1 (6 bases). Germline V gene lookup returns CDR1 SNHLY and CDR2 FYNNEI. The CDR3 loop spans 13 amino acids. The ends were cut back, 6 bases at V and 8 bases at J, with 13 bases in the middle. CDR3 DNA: TGTGCCAGCAGGCCTACAGGGTTAGGGGAGCTGTTTTTT. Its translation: CASRPTGLGELFF.

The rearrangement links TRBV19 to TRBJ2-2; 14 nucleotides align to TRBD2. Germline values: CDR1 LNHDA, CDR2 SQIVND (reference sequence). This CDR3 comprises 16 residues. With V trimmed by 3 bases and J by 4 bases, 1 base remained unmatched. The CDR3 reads CASSIGTSGSTGELFF. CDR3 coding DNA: TGTGCCAGTAGTATCGGGACTAGCGGGAGCACCGGGGAGCTGTTTTTT.

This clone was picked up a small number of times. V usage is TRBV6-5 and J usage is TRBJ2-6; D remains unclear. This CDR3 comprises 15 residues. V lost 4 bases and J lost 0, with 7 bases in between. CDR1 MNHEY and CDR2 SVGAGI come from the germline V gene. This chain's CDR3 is CASSSKASGANVLTF. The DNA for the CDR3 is TGTGCCAGCAGTTCAAAAGCCTCTGGGGCCAACGTCCTGACTTTC.

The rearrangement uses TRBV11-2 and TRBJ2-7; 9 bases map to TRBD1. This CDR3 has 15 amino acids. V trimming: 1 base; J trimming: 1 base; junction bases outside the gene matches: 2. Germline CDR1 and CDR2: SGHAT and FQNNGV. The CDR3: CASSLGTGASYEQYF. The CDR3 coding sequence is TGTGCCAGCAGCTTAGGGACAGGGGCATCCTACGAGCAGTACTTC.

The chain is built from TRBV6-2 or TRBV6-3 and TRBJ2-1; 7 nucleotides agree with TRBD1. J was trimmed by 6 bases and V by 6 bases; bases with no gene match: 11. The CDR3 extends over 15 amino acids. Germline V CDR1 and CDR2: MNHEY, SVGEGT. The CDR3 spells CASSRRQGNGNEQFF. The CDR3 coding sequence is TGTGCCAGCAGCAGACGACAGGGAAACGGCAATGAGCAGTTCTTC.

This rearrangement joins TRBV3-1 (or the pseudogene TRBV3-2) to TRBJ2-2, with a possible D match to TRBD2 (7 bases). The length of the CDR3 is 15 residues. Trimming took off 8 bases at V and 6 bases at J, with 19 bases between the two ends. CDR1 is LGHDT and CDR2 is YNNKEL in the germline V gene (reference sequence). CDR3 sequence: CASFQEGGRAGELFF. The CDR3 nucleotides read TGTGCCAGCTTCCAAGAGGGGGGGCGCGCCGGGGAGCTGTTTTTT.

Here the CDR3 reads CASSLSNRDRATDTQYF. The CDR3 DNA reads TGTGCCAGCAGCTTATCGAACCGGGACAGGGCCACAGATACGCAGTATTTT. V gene TRBV5-5 combines with J gene TRBJ2-3, with 9 positions matching TRBD1. Per the germline V gene, CDR1 is SGHKS and CDR2 is YYEKEE (reference sequence). With 2 bases clipped from V and 2 bases from J, the junction kept 9 bases outside the gene matches. The CDR3 contains 17 residues.

The CDR3 DNA is TGTGCCAGCACCACGTTGGCTGAGCAGTTCTTC. Its protein is CASTTLAEQFF. The chain has TRBV7-9 and TRBJ2-1; D gene unclear. The CDR3 length is 11 residues. Germline assignment: CDR1 SEHNR and CDR2 FQNEAQ (reference sequence). The V gene lost 7 bases and the J gene lost 9 bases, with 10 bases spanning the gap.

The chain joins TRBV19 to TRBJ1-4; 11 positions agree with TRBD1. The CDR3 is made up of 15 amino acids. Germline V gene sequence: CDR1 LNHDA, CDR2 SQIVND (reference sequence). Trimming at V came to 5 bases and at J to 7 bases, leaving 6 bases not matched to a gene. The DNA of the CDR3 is TGTGCCAGTAGTCCCGGACAGGGGGCGCGTGAAAAACTGTTTTTT. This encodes CASSPGQGAREKLFF.

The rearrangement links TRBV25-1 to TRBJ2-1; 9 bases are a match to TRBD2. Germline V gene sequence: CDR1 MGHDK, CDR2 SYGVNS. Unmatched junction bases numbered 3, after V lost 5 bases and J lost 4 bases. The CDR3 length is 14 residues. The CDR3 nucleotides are TGTGCCAGCAGTTTGCGGGAGGGTTACAATGAGCAGTTCTTC. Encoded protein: CASSLREGYNEQFF.

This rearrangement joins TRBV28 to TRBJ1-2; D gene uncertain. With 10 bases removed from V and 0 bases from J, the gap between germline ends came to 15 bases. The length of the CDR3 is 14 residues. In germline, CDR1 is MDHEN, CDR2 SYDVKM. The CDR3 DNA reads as TGTGCCACCACCCTTCAGGTGCCTAACTATGGCTACACCTTC. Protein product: CATTLQVPNYGYTF.

CDR3: CASSVGQPGQGPLEQYF. The CDR3, as DNA: TGTGCCAGCAGCGTAGGACAACCGGGACAGGGGCCCCTCGAGCAGTACTTC. The V call is TRBV11-2, the J call TRBJ2-7, with 10 bases lining up with TRBD1. The V and J ends lost 5 bases and 6 bases, in that order; junction bases with no gene match: 16. Germline V lookup: CDR1 SGHAT, CDR2 FQNNGV. The CDR3 spans 17 residues.